This TCR beta chain was captured in a study of blood T cell repertoires in COVID-19 (dated by TCRdb to about 2020). About the study as a whole: Samples from collaborators originated in the United States, Italy and Spain and spanned both the acute and convalescent phases of COVID-19. The material from the prospective study consisted of cDNA or gDNA derived from T cells, B-cell-depleted T cells, or PBMCs. The dataset comprised deeply sampled blood TCRbeta repertoires from subjects exposed to, actively infected with, or recovered from COVID-19. The repertoires were released in a freely available public database intended as a resource for research on the immune response to SARS-CoV-2. Samples were obtained from the ongoing ImmuneRACE study (first 160 participants) and from about 1,300 subjects provided by 6 global collaborators. A de-identified subject ID, COVID-19 status, age in years and sex were almost always included in the sample metadata. Where available, HLA class I and class II types were taken from metadata supplied by the sample provider and were not determined by assay-based typing.

Relative to germline, V is 6 bases shorter and J is 0 bases shorter, with 8 bases between their ends. Inclusive of the bounding cysteine and phenylalanine, the CDR3 is 13 residues long. The kept DNA is CDR3 alone, 39 bases in frame from the first base. Each collaborating institution followed its own protocols to collect whole blood in K2EDTA tubes. Collaborator samples were shipped for TCRbeta analysis as frozen whole blood, isolated PBMCs, or DNA extracted from either sample type. The research as a whole found: Clinical and demographic metadata were provided uncurated, with the amount varying by source and participant.

Of note for this clone: There is no known antigen for this receptor. No base qualities exist here, and no much larger clone lies one base off it.

TCRbeta CDR3 regions were amplified from genomic DNA by means of the immunoSEQ Assay, a bias-controlled multiplex PCR. The study's own analysis went as follows. The number of nucleated cells in each sample was estimated from the amplification of reference gene primers within the assay. Sequence reads were collapsed and filtered to measure the absolute abundance of every unique TCRbeta CDR3 rearrangement. For each sample, productive Simpson clonality was calculated as the square root of Simpson's diversity index across productive rearrangements. Held by TCRdb, this immuneACCESS table contains in-frame sequences only and omits some clones. Under half of the omission traces to an unresolved V gene where checked; the cause of the rest is unknown. V and J calls and clone size are as listed in that table; D and trimming were resolved from the DNA. Counted in this sample were approximately 100,000 clones; 84% of them appeared once. Of the sample, 14% to 15% falls within the top ten clones.

The chain was built from TRBV12-3 or TRBV12-4 and TRBJ1-2; perhaps TRBD1 is the D gene, with 5 bases matching. This sequence was found in a woman aged 60-75 years with acute or convalescent COVID-19. The sample was peripheral blood. In nucleotides, the sequence is TGTGCCAGCAGGACGACAGCTAACTATGGCTACACCTTC. It translates as CASRTTANYGYTF.